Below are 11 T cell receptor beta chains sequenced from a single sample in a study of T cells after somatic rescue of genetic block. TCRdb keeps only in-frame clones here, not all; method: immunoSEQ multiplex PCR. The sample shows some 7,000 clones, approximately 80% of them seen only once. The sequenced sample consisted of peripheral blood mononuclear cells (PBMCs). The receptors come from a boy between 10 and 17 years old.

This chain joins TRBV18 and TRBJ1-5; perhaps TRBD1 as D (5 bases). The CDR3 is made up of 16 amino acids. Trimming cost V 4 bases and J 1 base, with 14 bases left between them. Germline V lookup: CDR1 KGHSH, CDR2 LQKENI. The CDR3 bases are TGTGCCAGCTCACTCAGGGACCCCTCGAGCAATCAGCCCCAGCATTTT. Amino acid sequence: CASSLRDPSSNQPQHF.

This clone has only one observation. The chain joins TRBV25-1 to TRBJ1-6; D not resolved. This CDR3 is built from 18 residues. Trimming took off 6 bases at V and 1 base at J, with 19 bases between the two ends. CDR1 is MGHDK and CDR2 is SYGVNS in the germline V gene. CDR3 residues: CASSPSRVGVSYNSPLHF. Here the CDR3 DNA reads TGTGCCAGCAGCCCCTCAAGGGTCGGGGTGTCCTATAATTCACCCCTCCACTTT.

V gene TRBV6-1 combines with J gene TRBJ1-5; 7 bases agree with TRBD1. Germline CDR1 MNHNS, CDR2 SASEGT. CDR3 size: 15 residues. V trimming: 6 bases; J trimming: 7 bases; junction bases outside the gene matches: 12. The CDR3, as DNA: TGTGCCAGCAGGATGAGACAGGGACCAGGGCAGCCCCAGCATTTT. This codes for CASRMRQGPGQPQHF.

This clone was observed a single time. CDR3 DNA: TGCGCCAGCAGCCTTAGACAGGGGACCGGGGAGCTGTTTTTT. Translated: CASSLRQGTGELFF. This chain uses TRBV4-3 with TRBJ2-2; 8 positions agree with TRBD1. Germline V CDR1 and CDR2: LGHNA, YSLEER. With V trimmed by 4 bases and J by 5 bases, 3 bases remained unmatched. CDR3 length: 14 residues.

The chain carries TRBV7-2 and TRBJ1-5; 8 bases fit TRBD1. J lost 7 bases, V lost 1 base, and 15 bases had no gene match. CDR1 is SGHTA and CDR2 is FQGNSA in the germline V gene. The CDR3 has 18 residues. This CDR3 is CASSLVGQGASLRQPQHF. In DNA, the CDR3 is TGTGCCAGCAGCTTAGTTGGTCAGGGGGCGAGTCTTCGGCAGCCCCAGCATTTT.

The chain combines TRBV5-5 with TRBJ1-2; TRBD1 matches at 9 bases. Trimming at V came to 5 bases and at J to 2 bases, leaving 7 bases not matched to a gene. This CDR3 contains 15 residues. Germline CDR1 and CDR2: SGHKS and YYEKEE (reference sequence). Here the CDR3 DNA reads TGTGCCAGCAGTCAGAACAGGGGGCTCAACTATGGCTACACCTTC. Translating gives CASSQNRGLNYGYTF. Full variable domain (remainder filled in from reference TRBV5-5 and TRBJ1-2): DAGVTQSPTHLIKTRGQQVTLRCSPISGHKSVSWYQQVLGQGPQFIFQYYEKEERGRGNFPDRFSARQFPNYSSELNVNALLLGDSALYLCASSQNRGLNYGYTFGSGTRLTVV.

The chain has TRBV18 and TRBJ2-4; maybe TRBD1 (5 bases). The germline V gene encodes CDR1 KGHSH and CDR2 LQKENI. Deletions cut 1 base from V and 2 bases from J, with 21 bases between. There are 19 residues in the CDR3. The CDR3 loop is CASSPRFFRQGVSKNIQYF. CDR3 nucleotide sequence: TGTGCCAGCTCACCACGGTTTTTTCGACAAGGGGTATCCAAAAACATTCAGTACTTC.

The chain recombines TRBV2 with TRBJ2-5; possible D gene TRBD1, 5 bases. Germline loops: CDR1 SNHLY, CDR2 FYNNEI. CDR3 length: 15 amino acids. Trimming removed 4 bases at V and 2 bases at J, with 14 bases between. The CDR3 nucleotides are TGTGCCAGCAGTGTTGTCAGGGTGAGGCAAGAGACCCAGTACTTC. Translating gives CASSVVRVRQETQYF.

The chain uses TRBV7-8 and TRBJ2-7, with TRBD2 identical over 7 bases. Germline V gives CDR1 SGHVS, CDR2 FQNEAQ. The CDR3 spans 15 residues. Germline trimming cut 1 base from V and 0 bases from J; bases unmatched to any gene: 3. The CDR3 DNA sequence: TGTGCCAGCAGCTTAGGGGCTAGCGGCTCCTACGAGCAGTACTTC. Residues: CASSLGASGSYEQYF. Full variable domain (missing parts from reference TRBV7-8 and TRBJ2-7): GAGVSQSPRYKVAKRGQDVALRCDPISGHVSLFWYQQALGQGPEFLTYFQNEAQLDKSGLPSDRFFAERPEGSVSTLKIQRTQQEDSAVYLCASSLGASGSYEQYFGPGTRLTVT.

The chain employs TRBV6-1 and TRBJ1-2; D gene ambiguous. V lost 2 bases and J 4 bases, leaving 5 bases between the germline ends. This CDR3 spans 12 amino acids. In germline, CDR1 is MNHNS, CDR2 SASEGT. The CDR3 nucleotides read TGTGCCAGCAGTGAAACGCGCTATGGCTACACCTTC. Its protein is CASSETRYGYTF.

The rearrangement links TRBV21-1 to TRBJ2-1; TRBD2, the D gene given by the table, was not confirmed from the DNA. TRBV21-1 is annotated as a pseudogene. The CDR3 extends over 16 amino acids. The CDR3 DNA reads TGTGCCAGCAGCCCCCTCGGGTCCGACCCAGACAATGAGCAGTTCTTC. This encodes CASSPLGSDPDNEQFF.